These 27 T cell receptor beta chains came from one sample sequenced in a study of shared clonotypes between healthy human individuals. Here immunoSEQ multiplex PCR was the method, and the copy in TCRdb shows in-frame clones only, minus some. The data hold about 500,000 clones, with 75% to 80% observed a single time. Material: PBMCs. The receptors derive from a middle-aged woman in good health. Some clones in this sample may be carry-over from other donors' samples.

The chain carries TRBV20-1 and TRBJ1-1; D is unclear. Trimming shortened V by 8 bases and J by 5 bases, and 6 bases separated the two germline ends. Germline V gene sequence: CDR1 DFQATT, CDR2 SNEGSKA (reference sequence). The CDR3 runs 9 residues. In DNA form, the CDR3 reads TGCAGTCTTCATACTGAAGCTTTCTTT. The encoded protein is CSLHTEAFF.

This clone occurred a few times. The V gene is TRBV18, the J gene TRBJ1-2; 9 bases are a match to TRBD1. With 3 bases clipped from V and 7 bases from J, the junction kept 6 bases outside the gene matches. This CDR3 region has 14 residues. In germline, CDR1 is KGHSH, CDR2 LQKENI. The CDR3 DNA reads TGTGCCAGCTCACCGCTAACAGGGGGCGGTGGCTACACCTTC. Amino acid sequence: CASSPLTGGGGYTF.

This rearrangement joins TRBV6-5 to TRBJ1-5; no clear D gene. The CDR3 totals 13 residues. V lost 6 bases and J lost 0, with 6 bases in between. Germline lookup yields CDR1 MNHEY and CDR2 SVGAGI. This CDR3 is CASSYNSNQPQHF. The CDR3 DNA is TGTGCCAGCAGCTATAATAGCAATCAGCCCCAGCATTTT.

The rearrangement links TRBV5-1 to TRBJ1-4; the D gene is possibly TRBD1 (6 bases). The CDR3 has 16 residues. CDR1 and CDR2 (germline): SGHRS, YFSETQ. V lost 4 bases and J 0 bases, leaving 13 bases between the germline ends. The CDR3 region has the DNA TGCGCCAGCAGCCCGGGGGCGCAGACAACTAATGAAAAACTGTTTTTT. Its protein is CASSPGAQTTNEKLFF.

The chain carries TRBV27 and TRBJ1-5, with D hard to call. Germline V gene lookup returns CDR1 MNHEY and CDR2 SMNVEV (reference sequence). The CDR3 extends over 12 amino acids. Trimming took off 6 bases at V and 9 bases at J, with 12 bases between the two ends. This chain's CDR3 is CASSPGLGPQHF. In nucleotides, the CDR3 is TGTGCCAGCAGCCCCGGGTTAGGGCCCCAGCATTTT.

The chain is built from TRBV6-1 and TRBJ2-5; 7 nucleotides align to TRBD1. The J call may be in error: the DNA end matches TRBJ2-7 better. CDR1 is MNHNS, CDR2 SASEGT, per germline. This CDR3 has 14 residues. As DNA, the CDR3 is TGTGCCAGCATTCCAACGGGACAGAGATACGAGCAGTACTTC. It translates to CASIPTGQRYEQYF.

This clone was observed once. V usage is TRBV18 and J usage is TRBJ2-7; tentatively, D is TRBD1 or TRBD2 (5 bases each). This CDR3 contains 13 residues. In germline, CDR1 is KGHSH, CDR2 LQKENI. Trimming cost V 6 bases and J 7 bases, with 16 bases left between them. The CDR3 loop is CASSRETWGEQYF. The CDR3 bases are TGTGCCAGCTCGCGAGAGACCTGGGGGGAGCAGTACTTC.

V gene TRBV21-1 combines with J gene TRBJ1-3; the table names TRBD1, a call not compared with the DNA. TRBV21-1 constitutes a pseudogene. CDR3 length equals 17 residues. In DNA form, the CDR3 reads TGTGCCAGCAGCATTTGGACAGGGGGCGCGCGGGGAAACACCATATATTTT. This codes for CASSIWTGGARGNTIYF.

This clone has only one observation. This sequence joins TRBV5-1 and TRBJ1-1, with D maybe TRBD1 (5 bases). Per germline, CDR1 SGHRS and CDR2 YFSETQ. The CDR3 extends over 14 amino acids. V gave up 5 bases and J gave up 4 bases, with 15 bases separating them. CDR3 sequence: CASSFQGKGTEAFF. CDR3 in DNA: TGCGCCAGCAGTTTCCAGGGAAAGGGCACTGAAGCTTTCTTT. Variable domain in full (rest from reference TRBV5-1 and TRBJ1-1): KAGVTQTPRYLIKTRGQQVTLSCSPISGHRSVSWYQQTPGQGLQFLFEYFSETQRNKGNFPGRFSGRQFSNSRSEMNVSTLELGDSALYLCASSFQGKGTEAFFGQGTRLTVV.

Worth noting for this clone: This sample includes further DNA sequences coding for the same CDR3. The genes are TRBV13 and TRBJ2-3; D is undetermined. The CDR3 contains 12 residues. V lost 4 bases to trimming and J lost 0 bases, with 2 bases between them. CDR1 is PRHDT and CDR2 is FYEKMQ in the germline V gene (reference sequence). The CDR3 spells CASSSSTDTQYF. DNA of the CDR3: TGTGCCAGCAGCTCGAGCACAGATACGCAGTATTTT.

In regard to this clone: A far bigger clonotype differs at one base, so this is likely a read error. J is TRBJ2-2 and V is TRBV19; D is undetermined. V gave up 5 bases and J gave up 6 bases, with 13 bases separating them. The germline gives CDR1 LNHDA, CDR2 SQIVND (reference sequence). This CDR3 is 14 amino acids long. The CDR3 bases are TGTGCCAGTAGTCGGACGGCCACTTCCGGGGAGCTGTTTTTT. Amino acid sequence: CASSRTATSGELFF. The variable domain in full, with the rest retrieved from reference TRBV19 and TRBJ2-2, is DGGITQSPKYLFRKEGQNVTLSCEQNLNHDAMYWYRQDPGQGLRLIYYSQIVNDFQKGDIAEGYSVSREKKESFPLTVTSAQKNPTAFYLCASSRTATSGELFFGEGSRLTVL.

The CDR3 here is CASSQSPGQPSGANVLTF. In nucleotides, the CDR3 is TGTGCCAGCAGCCAAAGTCCGGGACAGCCCTCTGGGGCCAACGTCCTGACTTTC. The V gene is TRBV4-2, the J gene TRBJ2-6; 7 bases map to TRBD1. Trimming at V came to 2 bases and at J to 0 bases, leaving 7 bases not matched to a gene. Germline CDR1 and CDR2: LGHNA and YNFKEQ. The CDR3 extends over 18 amino acids.

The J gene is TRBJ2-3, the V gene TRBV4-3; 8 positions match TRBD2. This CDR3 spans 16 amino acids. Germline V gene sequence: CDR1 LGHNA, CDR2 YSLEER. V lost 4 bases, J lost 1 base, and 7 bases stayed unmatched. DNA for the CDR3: TGCGCCAGCAGCCGATTCTCGGGAGGGGGCACAGATACGCAGTATTTT. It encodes CASSRFSGGGTDTQYF.

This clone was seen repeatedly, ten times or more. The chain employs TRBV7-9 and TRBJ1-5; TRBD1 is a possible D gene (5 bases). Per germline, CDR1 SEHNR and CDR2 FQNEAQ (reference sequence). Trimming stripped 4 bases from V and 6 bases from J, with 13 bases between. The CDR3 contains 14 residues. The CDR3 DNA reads TGTGCCAGCAGCTCCGGGACCGCGGGTCAGCCCCAGCATTTT. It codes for CASSSGTAGQPQHF.

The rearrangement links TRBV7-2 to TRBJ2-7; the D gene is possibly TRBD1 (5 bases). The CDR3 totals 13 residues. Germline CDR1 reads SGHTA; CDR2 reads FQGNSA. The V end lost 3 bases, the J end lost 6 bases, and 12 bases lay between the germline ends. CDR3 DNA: TGTGCCAGCAGCTTTGGCAGGGATGGCGAGCAGTACTTC. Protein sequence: CASSFGRDGEQYF.

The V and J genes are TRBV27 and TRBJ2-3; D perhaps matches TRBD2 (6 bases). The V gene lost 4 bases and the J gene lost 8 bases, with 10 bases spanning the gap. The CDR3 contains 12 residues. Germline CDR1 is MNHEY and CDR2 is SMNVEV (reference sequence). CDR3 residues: CASSSVGGTQYF. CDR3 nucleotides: TGTGCCAGCAGTTCCGTGGGGGGTACGCAGTATTTT.

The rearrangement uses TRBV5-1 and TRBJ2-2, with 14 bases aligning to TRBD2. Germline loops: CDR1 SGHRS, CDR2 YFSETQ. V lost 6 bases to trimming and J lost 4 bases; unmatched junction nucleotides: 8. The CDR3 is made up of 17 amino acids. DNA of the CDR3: TGCGCCAGCACCGGGACTAGCGGGAGACGTACCACCGGGGAGCTGTTTTTT. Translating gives CASTGTSGRRTTGELFF.

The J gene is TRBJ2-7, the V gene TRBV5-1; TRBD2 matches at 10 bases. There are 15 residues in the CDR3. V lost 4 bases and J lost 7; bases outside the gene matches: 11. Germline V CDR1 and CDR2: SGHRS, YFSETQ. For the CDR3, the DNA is TGCGCCAGCAGCCCCGGGACTAGCGAGACGGGAGAGCAGTACTTC. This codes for CASSPGTSETGEQYF.

In DNA, the CDR3 is TGTGCCAGCAGTTTATTCGGAAAGGGGGCAACCTACGAGCAGTACTTC. Amino acids: CASSLFGKGATYEQYF. The chain has TRBV28 and TRBJ2-7; 7 bases match TRBD1. Germline values: CDR1 MDHEN, CDR2 SYDVKM. J gave up 2 bases and V 1 base, and 8 bases lay outside the gene matches. The length of the CDR3 is 16 residues.

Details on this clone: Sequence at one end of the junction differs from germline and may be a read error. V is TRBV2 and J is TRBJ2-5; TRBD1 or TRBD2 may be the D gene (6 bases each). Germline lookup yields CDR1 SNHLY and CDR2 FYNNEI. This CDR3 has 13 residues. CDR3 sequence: CASREGGGETQYF. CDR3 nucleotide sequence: TGTGCCAGCAGGGAAGGAGGGGGGGAGACCCAGTACTTC.

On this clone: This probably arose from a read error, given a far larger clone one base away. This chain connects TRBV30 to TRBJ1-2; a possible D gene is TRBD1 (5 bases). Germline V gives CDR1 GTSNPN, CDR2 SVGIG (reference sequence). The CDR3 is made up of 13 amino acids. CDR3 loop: CAWTGTTNYGYAF. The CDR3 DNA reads TGTGCCTGGACAGGGACCACTAACTATGGCTACGCCTTC.

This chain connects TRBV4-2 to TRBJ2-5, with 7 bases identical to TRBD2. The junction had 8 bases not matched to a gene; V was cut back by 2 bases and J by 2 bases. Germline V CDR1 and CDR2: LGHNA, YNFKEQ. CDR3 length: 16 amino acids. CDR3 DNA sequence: TGTGCCAGCAGCCAAAGAACGGGACTAAGGCAAGAGACCCAGTACTTC. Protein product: CASSQRTGLRQETQYF.

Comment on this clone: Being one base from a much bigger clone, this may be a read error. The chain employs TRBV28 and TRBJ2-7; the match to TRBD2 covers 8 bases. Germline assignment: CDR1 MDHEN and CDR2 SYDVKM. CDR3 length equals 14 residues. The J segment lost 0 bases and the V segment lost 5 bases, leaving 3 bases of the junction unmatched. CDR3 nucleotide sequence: TGTGCCAGCAGTATAGCGGGAAGCTCCTACGAGCAGTACTTC. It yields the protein CASSIAGSSYEQYF. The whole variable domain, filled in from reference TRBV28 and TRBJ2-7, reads DVKVTQSSRYLVKRTGEKVFLECVQDMDHENMFWYRQDPGLGLRLIYFSYDVKMKEKGDIPEGYSVSREKKERFSLILESASTNQTSMYLCASSIAGSSYEQYFGPGTRLTVT.

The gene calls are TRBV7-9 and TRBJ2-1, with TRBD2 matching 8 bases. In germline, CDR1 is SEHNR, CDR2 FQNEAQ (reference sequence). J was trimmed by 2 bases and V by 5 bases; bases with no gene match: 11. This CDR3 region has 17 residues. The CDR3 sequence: CASSPTTSGRAYNEQFF. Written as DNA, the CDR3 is TGTGCCAGCAGCCCAACAACTAGCGGAAGAGCCTACAATGAGCAGTTCTTC. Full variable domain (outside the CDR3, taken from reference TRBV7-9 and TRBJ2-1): DTGVSQNPRHKITKRGQNVTFRCDPISEHNRLYWYRQTLGQGPEFLTYFQNEAQLEKSRLLSDRFSAERPKGSFSTLEIQRTEQGDSAMYLCASSPTTSGRAYNEQFFGPGTRLTVL.

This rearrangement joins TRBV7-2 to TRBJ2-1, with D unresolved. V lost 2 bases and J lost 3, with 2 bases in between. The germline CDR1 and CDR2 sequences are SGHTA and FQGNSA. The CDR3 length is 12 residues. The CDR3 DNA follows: TGTGCCAGCAGCTTATACTACAATGAGCAGTTCTTC. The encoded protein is CASSLYYNEQFF. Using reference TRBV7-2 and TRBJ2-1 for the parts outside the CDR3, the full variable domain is GAGVSQSPSNKVTEKGKDVELRCDPISGHTALYWYRQSLGQGLEFLIYFQGNSAPDKSGLPSDRFSAERTGGSVSTLTIQRTQQEDSAVYLCASSLYYNEQFFGPGTRLTVL.

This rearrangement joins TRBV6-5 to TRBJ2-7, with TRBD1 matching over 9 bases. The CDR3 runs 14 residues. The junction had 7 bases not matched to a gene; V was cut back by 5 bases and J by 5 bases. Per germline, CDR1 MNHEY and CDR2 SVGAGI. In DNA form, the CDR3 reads TGTGCCAGCAGTCAACGACAGGGGGTGGACGAGCAGTACTTC. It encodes CASSQRQGVDEQYF.

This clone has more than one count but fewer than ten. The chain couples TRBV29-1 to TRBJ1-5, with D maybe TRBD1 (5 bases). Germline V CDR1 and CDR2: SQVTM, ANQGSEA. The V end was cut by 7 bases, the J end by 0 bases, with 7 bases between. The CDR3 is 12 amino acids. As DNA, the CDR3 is TGCAGCGCACAGGATAGCAATCAGCCCCAGCATTTT. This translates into CSAQDSNQPQHF.